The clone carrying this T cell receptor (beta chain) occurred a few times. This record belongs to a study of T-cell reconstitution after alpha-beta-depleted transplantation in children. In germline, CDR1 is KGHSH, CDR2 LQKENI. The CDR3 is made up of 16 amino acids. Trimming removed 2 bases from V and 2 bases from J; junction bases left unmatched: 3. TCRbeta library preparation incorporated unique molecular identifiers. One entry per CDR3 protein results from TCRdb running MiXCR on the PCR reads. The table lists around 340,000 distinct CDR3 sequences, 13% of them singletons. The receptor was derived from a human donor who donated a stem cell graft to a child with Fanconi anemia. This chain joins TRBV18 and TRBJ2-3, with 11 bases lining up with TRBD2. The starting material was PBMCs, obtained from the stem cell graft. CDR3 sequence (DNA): TGTGCCAGCTCACCAAGACTAGCGGGGTTCACAGATACGCAGTATTTT. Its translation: CASSPRLAGFTDTQYF. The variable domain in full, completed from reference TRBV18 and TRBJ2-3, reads NAGVMQNPRHLVRRRGQEARLRCSPMKGHSHVYWYRQLPEEGLKFMVYLQKENIIDESGMPKERFSAEFPKEGPSILRIQQVVRGDSAAYFCASSPRLAGFTDTQYFGPGTRLTVL.